This T cell receptor (beta chain) was sequenced for a study of OX40 agonist ivuxolimab in advanced cancers. Turning to the study itself: Treatment of patients was with ivuxolimab, an agonistic anti-OX40 (CD134) antibody. Partial responses were observed in three patients, of whom one had hepatocellular carcinoma and two had cutaneous melanoma.

Clones were read by immunoSEQ multiplex PCR, and TCRdb kept only the in-frame ones, dropping some. The table has 60,000 to 85,000 clones, about 90% seen once. Germline loops: CDR1 SNHLY, CDR2 FYNNEI. The CDR3 contains 12 residues. After removal of 8 bases from V and 4 bases from J, the junction contained 4 bases not matched to a gene. Study-wide results and caveats: The average count of expanded clones was higher among CD8+ T cells than among CD4+.

As for this clone: Antigen unknown.

Material: CD4+ or CD8+ T cells sorted from blood, obtained in a trial of the OX40 agonist ivuxolimab. The V call is TRBV2, the J call TRBJ1-1, with 7 nucleotides matching TRBD1. This clonotype originated in an adult with an advanced solid tumor such as melanoma, head and neck, liver or kidney cancer. CDR3 in DNA: TGTGCCAGCGAGGGGGCCGGCACTGAAGCTTTCTTT. This translates into CASEGAGTEAFF.